This passage covers 14 T cell receptor beta chains from one sample sequenced in a study of chemoradiotherapy in HPV16-positive cancers. Generated by immunoSEQ multiplex PCR, the TCRdb table keeps only in-frame clones and is missing some. The sample includes 50,000 to 55,000 clones, 90% of them seen just once. The sample here was blood, taken from a patient who underwent chemoradiotherapy. These receptors were collected from a human donor with HPV-associated anogenital cancer.

The rearrangement joins TRBV30 to TRBJ2-3, with D possibly being TRBD2 (5 bases). This CDR3 is built from 14 residues. Germline assignment: CDR1 GTSNPN and CDR2 SVGIG (reference sequence). The V gene lost 3 bases and the J gene lost 3 bases, with 13 bases spanning the gap. The CDR3 reads CAWRGDGVTDTQYF. CDR3 coding DNA: TGTGCCTGGAGGGGTGACGGGGTAACAGATACGCAGTATTTT.

The chain joins TRBV9 to TRBJ2-5; 12 positions match TRBD2. CDR1 and CDR2 (germline): SGDLS, YYNGEE. The CDR3 totals 14 residues. Trimming took 4 bases from V and 5 from J; bases not matched to a gene: 3. CDR3 region: CASSLAGGEETQYF. CDR3 bases: TGTGCCAGCAGCCTAGCGGGAGGGGAGGAGACCCAGTACTTC.

The J gene is TRBJ2-5, the V gene TRBV15; no reliable D call. The CDR3 runs 16 residues. With 0 bases removed from V and 4 bases from J, the gap between germline ends came to 15 bases. Germline CDR1 is LNHNV and CDR2 is YYDKDF (reference sequence). The CDR3 DNA reads TGTGCCACCAGCAGAGAGGGGTATTCCTCAGCAGAGACCCAGTACTTC. This encodes CATSREGYSSAETQYF.

V gene TRBV6-5 combines with J gene TRBJ2-5; D uncertain. The CDR3 totals 12 residues. Deletions cut 4 bases from V and 3 bases from J, with 6 bases between. Germline CDR1 is MNHEY and CDR2 is SVGAGI. CDR3 nucleotides: TGTGCCAGCAGTTCTACGAAAGAGACCCAGTACTTC. Translation: CASSSTKETQYF.

The chain uses TRBV7-9 and TRBJ2-7; 7 nucleotides line up with TRBD1. This CDR3 has 18 residues. Looked up from germline, CDR1 is SEHNR and CDR2 is FQNEAQ (reference sequence). Trimming took 4 bases from V and 5 from J; bases not matched to a gene: 20. The CDR3 loop is CASSSPLLTGRGYHEQYF. The CDR3 nucleotides read TGTGCCAGCAGCTCCCCCCTCCTGACAGGCAGGGGGTACCACGAGCAGTACTTC. Variable domain in full (rest from reference TRBV7-9 and TRBJ2-7): DTGVSQNPRHKITKRGQNVTFRCDPISEHNRLYWYRQTLGQGPEFLTYFQNEAQLEKSRLLSDRFSAERPKGSFSTLEIQRTEQGDSAMYLCASSSPLLTGRGYHEQYFGPGTRLTVT.

This rearrangement joins TRBV6-5 to TRBJ2-7, with 7 bases matching TRBD2. The germline gives CDR1 MNHEY, CDR2 SVGAGI. J was trimmed by 0 bases and V by 0 bases; bases with no gene match: 5. The CDR3 consists of 16 residues. The CDR3 loop is CASSYSGGSRSYEQYF. The CDR3 bases are TGTGCCAGCAGTTACTCGGGGGGGAGCCGCTCCTACGAGCAGTACTTC.

Only one count was recorded for this clone. The chain is built from TRBV6-5 and TRBJ1-2; D might be TRBD1 (5 bases). The CDR3 contains 14 residues. Deletions cut 2 bases from V and 2 bases from J, with 9 bases between. Germline CDR1 MNHEY, CDR2 SVGAGI. In nucleotides, the CDR3 is TGTGCCAGCAGTTACCTCAGGGCCAACTATGGCTACACCTTC. This translates into CASSYLRANYGYTF.

The chain is built from TRBV6-1 and TRBJ2-5; 7 bases are a match to TRBD1. The V and J ends lost 8 bases and 5 bases, in that order; junction bases with no gene match: 8. The length of the CDR3 is 13 residues. CDR1 and CDR2 from the germline V gene are MNHNS and SASEGT. The CDR3 is CASARQGWETQYF. The CDR3 region has the DNA TGTGCCAGCGCTCGACAGGGCTGGGAGACCCAGTACTTC.

This clone is medium-sized (0.01 to 0.1%) in the sample. The chain links TRBV7-7 to TRBJ1-5, with a possible D match to TRBD1 (5 bases). The CDR3 contains 14 residues. Germline loops: CDR1 SSHAT, CDR2 FNYEAQ (reference sequence). Trimming stripped 1 base from V and 9 bases from J, with 13 bases between. Here the CDR3 reads CASSLGRGPGPQHF. Here the CDR3 DNA reads TGTGCCAGCAGCTTAGGACGGGGCCCGGGGCCCCAGCATTTT.

This clone was found once. This chain joins TRBV5-1 and TRBJ2-5; 7 bases line up with TRBD1. CDR1 is SGHRS, CDR2 YFSETQ, per germline. The junction had 8 bases not matched to a gene; V was cut back by 4 bases and J by 5 bases. There are 14 residues in the CDR3. The CDR3 reads CASSPTGKSETQYF. The CDR3 DNA reads TGCGCCAGCAGCCCGACAGGGAAGTCGGAGACCCAGTACTTC.

The gene calls are TRBV4-3 and TRBJ2-7; D is perhaps TRBD1 (5 bases). Trimming pared 1 base from V and 0 bases from J, leaving 10 bases between. The CDR3 length is 15 residues. From germline, CDR1 is LGHNA and CDR2 YSLEER. This chain's CDR3 is CASSQVSGSSYEQYF. The CDR3 DNA reads TGCGCCAGCAGCCAAGTCTCAGGGTCCTCCTACGAGCAGTACTTC.

The chain recombines TRBV2 with TRBJ1-1; D is ambiguous. The V end was cut by 6 bases, the J end by 0 bases, with 14 bases between. This CDR3 has 15 residues. From germline, CDR1 is SNHLY and CDR2 FYNNEI. CDR3 amino acids: CASRVSGLLNTEAFF. The CDR3 DNA follows: TGTGCCAGCAGGGTGTCTGGGCTTTTGAACACTGAAGCTTTCTTT.

The rearrangement uses TRBV18 and TRBJ1-3; D unclear. Trimming stripped 1 base from V and 4 bases from J, with 2 bases between. This CDR3 has 12 amino acids. Germline CDR1 and CDR2: KGHSH and LQKENI. CDR3 sequence: CASSPRGNTIYF. CDR3 nucleotides: TGTGCCAGCTCACCACGGGGAAACACCATATATTTT.

V usage is TRBV15 and J usage is TRBJ2-1; D is uncertain. This CDR3 comprises 12 residues. The V gene's germline CDR1 is LNHNV and CDR2 YYDKDF (reference sequence). With 4 bases removed from V and 7 bases from J, the gap between germline ends came to 8 bases. The CDR3 sequence: CATSTLENEQFF. The CDR3 bases are TGTGCCACCAGCACCTTAGAAAATGAGCAGTTCTTC. Using reference TRBV15 and TRBJ2-1 for the parts outside the CDR3, the full variable domain is DAMVIQNPRYQVTQFGKPVTLSCSQTLNHNVMYWYQQKSSQAPKLLFHYYDKDFNNEADTPDNFQSRRPNTSFCFLDIRSPGLGDTAMYLCATSTLENEQFFGPGTRLTVL.